This TCR beta chain appears in the sequencing data of a study of cytotoxic CD8 clonotypes in ibrutinib-treated CLL. Assay: immunoSEQ multiplex PCR; the TCRdb copy retains only in-frame clones and omits some. The profile shows some 7,000 clones, approximately 79% of them singletons. Study results and caveats: Public clonotypes were rare and shrank or held steady on treatment.

For TCR beta libraries, approximately 2 micrograms of genomic DNA were obtained from cryopreserved PBMCs. V was cut by 3 bases and J by 0 bases, with 8 bases left in between. Germline CDR1 reads LNHDA; CDR2 reads SQIVND (reference sequence). CDR3 length equals 15 residues. Details on this clone: What it binds is not known.

The clonotype originates from a human donor with chronic lymphocytic leukemia. The rearrangement joins TRBV19 to TRBJ1-4, with D hard to call. Material: PBMCs, obtained before ibrutinib treatment. Here the CDR3 reads CASSILSSTNEKLFF. The CDR3 bases are TGTGCCAGTAGTATCCTATCATCAACTAATGAAAAACTGTTTTTT. Looking up the rest from reference TRBV19 and TRBJ1-4 gives the full variable domain: DGGITQSPKYLFRKEGQNVTLSCEQNLNHDAMYWYRQDPGQGLRLIYYSQIVNDFQKGDIAEGYSVSREKKESFPLTVTSAQKNPTAFYLCASSILSSTNEKLFFGSGTQLSVL.